The TCR beta chain described here comes from a study of T-cell memory formation after mild COVID-19. This clonotype has just one count. Antigen unknown. Between the trimmed V and J ends, which lost 0 bases and 0 bases, there was a span of 10 bases. Germline lookup yields CDR1 SGHDT and CDR2 YYEEEE. CDR3 length: 15 amino acids. Sample barcodes and UMIs were carried by the TCR alpha and TCR beta cDNA libraries that 5'RACE generated with constant-segment primers. TCRdb redid the calling of the 5' RACE reads with MiXCR, one entry per CDR3 protein. This table holds more than 400,000 distinct CDR3 sequences, 15% to 20% found once. Study-wide results and limits: There was a balanced CD4/CD8 profile in clones contracting day 15 to 85, and later expanders leaned CD4+.

The sample comprised PBMCs or a T cell subset sorted from them (not recorded which). This TCR derives from an adult woman who had mild COVID-19 (a few samples of this study predate the infection). Cell type and time point are not known. The chain couples TRBV5-6 to TRBJ2-7; D ambiguous. In nucleotides, the CDR3 is TGTGCCAGCAGCTTGGGTGTAGGTAGCTCCTACGAGCAGTACTTC. The encoded protein is CASSLGVGSSYEQYF. The complete variable domain, with remaining parts taken from reference TRBV5-6 and TRBJ2-7, reads DAGVTQSPTHLIKTRGQQVTLRCSPKSGHDTVSWYQQALGQGPQFIFQYYEEEERQRGNFPDRFSGHQFPNYSSELNVNALLLGDSALYLCASSLGVGSSYEQYFGPGTRLTVT.